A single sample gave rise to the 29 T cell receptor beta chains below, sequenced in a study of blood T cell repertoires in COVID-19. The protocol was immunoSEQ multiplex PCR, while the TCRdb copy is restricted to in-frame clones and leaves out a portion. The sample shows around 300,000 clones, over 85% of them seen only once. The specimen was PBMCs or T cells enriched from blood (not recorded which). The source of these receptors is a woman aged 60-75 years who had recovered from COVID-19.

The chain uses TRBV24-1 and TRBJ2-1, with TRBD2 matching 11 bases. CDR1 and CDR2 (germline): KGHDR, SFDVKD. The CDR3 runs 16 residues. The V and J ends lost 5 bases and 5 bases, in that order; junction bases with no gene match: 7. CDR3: CATSALAGELHNEQFF. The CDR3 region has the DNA TGTGCCACCAGTGCACTAGCGGGGGAACTTCACAATGAGCAGTTCTTC.

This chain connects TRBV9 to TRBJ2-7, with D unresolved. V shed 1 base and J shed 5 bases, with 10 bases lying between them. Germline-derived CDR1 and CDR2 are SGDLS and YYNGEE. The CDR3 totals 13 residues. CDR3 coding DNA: TGTGCCAGCAGCGTAACCGTGGCACACGAGCAGTACTTC. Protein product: CASSVTVAHEQYF. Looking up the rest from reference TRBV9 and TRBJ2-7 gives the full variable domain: DSGVTQTPKHLITATGQRVTLRCSPRSGDLSVYWYQQSLDQGLQFLIQYYNGEERAKGNILERFSAQQFPDLHSELNLSSLELGDSALYFCASSVTVAHEQYFGPGTRLTVT.

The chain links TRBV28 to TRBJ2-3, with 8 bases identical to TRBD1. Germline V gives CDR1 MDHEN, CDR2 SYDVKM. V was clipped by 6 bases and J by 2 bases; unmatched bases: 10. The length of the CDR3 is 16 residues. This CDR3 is CASSPERDRITDTQYF. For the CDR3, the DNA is TGTGCCAGCAGCCCGGAACGGGACAGGATCACAGATACGCAGTATTTT.

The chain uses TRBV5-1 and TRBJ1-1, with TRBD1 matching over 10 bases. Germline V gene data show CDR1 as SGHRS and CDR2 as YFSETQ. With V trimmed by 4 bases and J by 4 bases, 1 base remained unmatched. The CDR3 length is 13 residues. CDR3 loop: CASSRDRGTEAFF. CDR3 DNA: TGCGCCAGCAGCCGGGACAGGGGCACTGAAGCTTTCTTT.

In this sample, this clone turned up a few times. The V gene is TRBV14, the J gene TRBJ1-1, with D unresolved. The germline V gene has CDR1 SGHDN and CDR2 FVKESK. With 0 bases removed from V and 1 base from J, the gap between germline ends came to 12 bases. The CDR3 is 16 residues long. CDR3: CASSQDMALRNTEAFF. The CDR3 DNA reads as TGTGCCAGCAGCCAAGATATGGCTTTAAGGAACACTGAAGCTTTCTTT.

The CDR3 bases are TGCGCCAGCAGCCAAGATATCCACCAGATTAACTATGGCTACACCTTC. Translation: CASSQDIHQINYGYTF. The J gene is TRBJ1-2, the V gene TRBV4-1, with unresolved D. Trimming removed 0 bases at V and 1 base at J, with 12 bases between. Germline V gene data show CDR1 as MGHRA and CDR2 as YSYEKL. This CDR3 region has 16 residues.

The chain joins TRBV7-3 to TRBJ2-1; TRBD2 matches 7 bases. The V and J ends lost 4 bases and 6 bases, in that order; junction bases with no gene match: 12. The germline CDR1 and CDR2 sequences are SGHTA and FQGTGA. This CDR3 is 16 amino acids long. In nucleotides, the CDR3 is TGTGCCAGCAGCTCCCAAGGCGTTGGCGGGAGCAATGAGCAGTTCTTC. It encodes CASSSQGVGGSNEQFF.

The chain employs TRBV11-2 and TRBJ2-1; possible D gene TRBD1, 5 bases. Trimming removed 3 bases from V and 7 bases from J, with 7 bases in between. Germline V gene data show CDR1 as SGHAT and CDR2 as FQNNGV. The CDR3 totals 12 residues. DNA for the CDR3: TGTGCCAGCAGCTTTTCAGGGAATGAGCAGTTCTTC. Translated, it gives CASSFSGNEQFF.

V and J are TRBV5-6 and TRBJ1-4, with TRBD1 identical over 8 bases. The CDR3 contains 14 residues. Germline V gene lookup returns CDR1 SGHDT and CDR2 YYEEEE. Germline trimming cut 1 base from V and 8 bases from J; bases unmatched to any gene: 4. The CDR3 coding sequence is TGTGCCAGCAGCTTGTCGGACAGGGAGGAAAAACTGTTTTTT. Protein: CASSLSDREEKLFF.

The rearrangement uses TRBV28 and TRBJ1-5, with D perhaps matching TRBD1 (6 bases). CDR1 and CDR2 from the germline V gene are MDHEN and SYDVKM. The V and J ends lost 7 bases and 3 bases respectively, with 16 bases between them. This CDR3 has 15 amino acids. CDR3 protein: CASMNGGGDNQPQHF. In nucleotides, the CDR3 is TGTGCCAGCATGAATGGCGGGGGCGACAATCAGCCCCAGCATTTT.

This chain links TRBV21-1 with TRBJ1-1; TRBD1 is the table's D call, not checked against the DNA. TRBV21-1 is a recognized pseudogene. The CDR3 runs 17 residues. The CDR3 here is CASSKASDRGPEPEAFF. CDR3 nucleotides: TGTGCCAGCAGCAAAGCTTCGGACAGGGGCCCGGAGCCTGAAGCTTTCTTT.

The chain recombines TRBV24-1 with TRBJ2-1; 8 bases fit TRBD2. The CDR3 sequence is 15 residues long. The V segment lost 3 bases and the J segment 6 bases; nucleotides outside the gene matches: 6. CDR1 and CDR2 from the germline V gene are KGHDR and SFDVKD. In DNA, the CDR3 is TGTGCCACCAGTGATCCAAGCGGGAGCGCCAATGAGCAGTTCTTC. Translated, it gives CATSDPSGSANEQFF.

CDR3 residues: CATSGGTVPFGQPQHF. For the CDR3, the DNA is TGTGCCACCAGCGGAGGGACAGTCCCTTTTGGTCAGCCCCAGCATTTT. V usage is TRBV15 and J usage is TRBJ1-5, with 7 bases lining up with TRBD1. The CDR3 is made up of 16 amino acids. J gave up 6 bases and V 5 bases, and 13 bases lay outside the gene matches. CDR1 and CDR2 from the germline V gene are LNHNV and YYDKDF (reference sequence).

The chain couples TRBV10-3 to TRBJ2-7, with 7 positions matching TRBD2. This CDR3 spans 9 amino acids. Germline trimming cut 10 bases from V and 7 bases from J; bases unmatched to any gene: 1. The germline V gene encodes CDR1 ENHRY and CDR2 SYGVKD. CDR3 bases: TGTGCCACCGGGGGGGAGCAGTACTTC. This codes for CATGGEQYF.

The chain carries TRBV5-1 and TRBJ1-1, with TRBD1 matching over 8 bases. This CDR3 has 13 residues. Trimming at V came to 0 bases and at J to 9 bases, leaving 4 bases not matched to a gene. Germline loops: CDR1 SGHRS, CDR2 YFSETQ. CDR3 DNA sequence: TGCGCCAGCAGCTTGGTGGACAGGGCCAAAGCTTTCTTT. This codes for CASSLVDRAKAFF.

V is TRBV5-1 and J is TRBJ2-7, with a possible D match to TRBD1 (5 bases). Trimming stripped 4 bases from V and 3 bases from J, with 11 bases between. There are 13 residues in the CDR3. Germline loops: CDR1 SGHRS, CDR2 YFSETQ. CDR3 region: CASSLGAHYEQYF. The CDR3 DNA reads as TGCGCCAGCAGCCTAGGGGCGCACTACGAGCAGTACTTC.

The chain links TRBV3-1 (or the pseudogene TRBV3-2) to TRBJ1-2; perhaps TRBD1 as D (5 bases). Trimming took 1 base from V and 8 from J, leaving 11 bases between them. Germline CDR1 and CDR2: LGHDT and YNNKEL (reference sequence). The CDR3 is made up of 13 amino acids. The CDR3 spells CASSQGGGEGYTF. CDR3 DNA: TGTGCCAGCAGCCAAGGGGGCGGGGAAGGCTACACCTTC.

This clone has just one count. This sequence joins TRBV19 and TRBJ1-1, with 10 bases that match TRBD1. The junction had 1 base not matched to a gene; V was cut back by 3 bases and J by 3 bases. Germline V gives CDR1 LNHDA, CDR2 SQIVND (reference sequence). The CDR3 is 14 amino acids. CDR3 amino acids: CASSIGTGDTEAFF. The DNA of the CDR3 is TGTGCCAGTAGTATCGGGACAGGGGACACTGAAGCTTTCTTT. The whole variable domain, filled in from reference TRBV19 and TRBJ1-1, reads DGGITQSPKYLFRKEGQNVTLSCEQNLNHDAMYWYRQDPGQGLRLIYYSQIVNDFQKGDIAEGYSVSREKKESFPLTVTSAQKNPTAFYLCASSIGTGDTEAFFGQGTRLTVV.

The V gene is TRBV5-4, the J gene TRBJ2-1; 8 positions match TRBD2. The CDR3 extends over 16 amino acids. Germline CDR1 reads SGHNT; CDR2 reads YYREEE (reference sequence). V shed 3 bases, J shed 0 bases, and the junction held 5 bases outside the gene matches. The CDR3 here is CASSYGSGSSYNEQFF. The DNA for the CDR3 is TGTGCCAGCAGCTACGGAAGCGGGAGCTCCTACAATGAGCAGTTCTTC.

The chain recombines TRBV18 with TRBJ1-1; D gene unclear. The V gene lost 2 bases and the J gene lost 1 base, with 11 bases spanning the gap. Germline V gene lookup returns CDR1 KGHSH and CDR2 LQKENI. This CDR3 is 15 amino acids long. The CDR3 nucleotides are TGTGCCAGCTCACCAAGTATAGCCCCGAACACTGAAGCTTTCTTT. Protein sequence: CASSPSIAPNTEAFF.

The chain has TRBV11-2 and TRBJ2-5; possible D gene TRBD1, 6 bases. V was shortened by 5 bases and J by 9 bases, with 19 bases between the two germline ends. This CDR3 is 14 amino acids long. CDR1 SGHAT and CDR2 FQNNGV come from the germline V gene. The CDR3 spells CASSMGQWPEAQYF. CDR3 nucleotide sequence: TGTGCCAGCAGCATGGGACAATGGCCCGAGGCCCAGTACTTC.

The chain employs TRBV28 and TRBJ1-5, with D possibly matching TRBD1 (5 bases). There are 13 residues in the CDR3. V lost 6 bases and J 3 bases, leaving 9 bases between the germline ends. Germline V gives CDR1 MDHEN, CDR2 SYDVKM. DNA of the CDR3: TGTGCCAGCAGCGACAGCTCCAATCAGCCCCAGCATTTT. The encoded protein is CASSDSSNQPQHF.

The CDR3 is CASSFTRFPTGEQFF. CDR3 coding DNA: TGTGCCAGCAGCTTCACGCGTTTCCCCACCGGTGAGCAGTTCTTC. The V call is TRBV11-2, the J call TRBJ2-1; D is unclear. Deletions cut 3 bases from V and 9 bases from J, with 18 bases between. CDR1 is SGHAT and CDR2 is FQNNGV in the germline V gene. The CDR3 sequence is 15 residues long.

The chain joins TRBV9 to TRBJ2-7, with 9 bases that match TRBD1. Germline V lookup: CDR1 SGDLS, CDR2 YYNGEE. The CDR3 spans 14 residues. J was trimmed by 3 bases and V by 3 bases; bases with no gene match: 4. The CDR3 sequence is CASSAGTGNYEQYF. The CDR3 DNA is TGTGCCAGCAGCGCCGGGACAGGGAACTACGAGCAGTACTTC.

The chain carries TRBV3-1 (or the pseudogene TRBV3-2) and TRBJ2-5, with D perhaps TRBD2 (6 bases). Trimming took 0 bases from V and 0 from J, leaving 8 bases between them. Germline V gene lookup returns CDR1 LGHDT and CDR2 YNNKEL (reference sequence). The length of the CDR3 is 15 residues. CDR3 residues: CASSQDGGNQETQYF. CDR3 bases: TGTGCCAGCAGCCAAGATGGGGGGAACCAAGAGACCCAGTACTTC.

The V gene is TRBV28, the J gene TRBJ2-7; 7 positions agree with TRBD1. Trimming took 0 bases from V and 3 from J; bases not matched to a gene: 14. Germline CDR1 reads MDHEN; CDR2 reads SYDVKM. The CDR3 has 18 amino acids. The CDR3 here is CASSLWTTSTGDRYEQYF. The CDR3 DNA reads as TGTGCCAGCAGTTTATGGACGACCTCTACAGGGGACCGCTACGAGCAGTACTTC.

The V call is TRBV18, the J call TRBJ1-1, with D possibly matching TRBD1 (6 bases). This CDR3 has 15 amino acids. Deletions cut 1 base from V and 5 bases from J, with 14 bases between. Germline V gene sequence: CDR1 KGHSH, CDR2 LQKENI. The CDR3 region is CASSPRQGSITEAFF. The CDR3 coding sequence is TGTGCCAGCTCACCACGGCAGGGGTCGATAACTGAAGCTTTCTTT.

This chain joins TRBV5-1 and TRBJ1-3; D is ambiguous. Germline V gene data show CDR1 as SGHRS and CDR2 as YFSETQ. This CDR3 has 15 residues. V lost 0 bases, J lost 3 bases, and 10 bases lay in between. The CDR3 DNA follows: TGCGCCAGCAGCTTGGCGGGGTTTGGTGGAAACACCATATATTTT. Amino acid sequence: CASSLAGFGGNTIYF.

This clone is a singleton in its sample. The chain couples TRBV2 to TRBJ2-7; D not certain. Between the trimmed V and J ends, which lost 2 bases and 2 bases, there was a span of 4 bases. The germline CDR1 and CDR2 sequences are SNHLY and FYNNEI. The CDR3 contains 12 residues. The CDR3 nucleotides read TGTGCCAGCAGTGAACAGACCTACGAGCAGTACTTC. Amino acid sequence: CASSEQTYEQYF.